A single sample gave rise to the 31 T cell receptor beta chains below, sequenced in a study of blood T cell repertoires in COVID-19. Using immunoSEQ multiplex PCR, the repertoire was profiled, and TCRdb retains in-frame clones only, with some absent. The top ten hold about 9.4% of the sample, which has more than 150,000 clones, under 85% seen once. Material: peripheral blood. Receptors were obtained from a woman older than 75 with acute or convalescent COVID-19.

This chain joins TRBV7-9 and TRBJ2-2, with D perhaps TRBD1 (6 bases). Germline CDR1 reads SEHNR; CDR2 reads FQNEAQ (reference sequence). The CDR3 spans 15 residues. The V gene lost 3 bases and the J gene lost 3 bases, with 11 bases spanning the gap. CDR3 nucleotides: TGTGCCAGCAGCTTGGGGGCAACCGACACCGGGGAGCTGTTTTTT. Translated, it gives CASSLGATDTGELFF.

The chain combines TRBV18 with TRBJ1-1; D is possibly TRBD1 (6 bases). Germline V CDR1 and CDR2: KGHSH, LQKENI. V shed 1 base and J shed 6 bases, with 15 bases lying between them. The CDR3 consists of 15 residues. CDR3 residues: CASSPQGEISPEAFF. CDR3 nucleotides: TGTGCCAGCTCACCACAGGGGGAAATATCCCCTGAAGCTTTCTTT.

The chain is built from TRBV9 and TRBJ1-1, with 7 bases aligning to TRBD1. After removal of 3 bases from V and 0 bases from J, the junction contained 5 bases not matched to a gene. The germline CDR1 and CDR2 sequences are SGDLS and YYNGEE. The CDR3 consists of 15 residues. The CDR3 bases are TGTGCCAGCAGCGACCGGACAGGCGTGAACACTGAAGCTTTCTTT. Translation gives CASSDRTGVNTEAFF.

The count of this clone is one. This sequence joins TRBV20-1 and TRBJ1-2, with TRBD1 identical over 7 bases. V lost 3 bases and J lost 1; bases outside the gene matches: 2. Germline assignment: CDR1 DFQATT and CDR2 SNEGSKA (reference sequence). This CDR3 has 13 residues. In DNA, the CDR3 is TGCAGTGCTAGTCGGGACAGTAACTATGGCTACACCTTC. As protein: CSASRDSNYGYTF.

V usage is TRBV11-2 and J usage is TRBJ1-1; D gene unclear. V lost 5 bases to trimming and J lost 1 base, with 11 bases between them. The CDR3 has 14 residues. Germline V CDR1 and CDR2: SGHAT, FQNNGV. The CDR3 DNA reads as TGTGCCAGCAGCCCCGAACCAGGGAACACTGAAGCTTTCTTT. Translation gives CASSPEPGNTEAFF.

The chain uses TRBV6-5 and TRBJ2-1, with D possibly matching TRBD1 (6 bases). Germline lookup yields CDR1 MNHEY and CDR2 SVGAGI. Between the trimmed V and J ends, which lost 8 bases and 6 bases, there was a span of 14 bases. This CDR3 has 13 amino acids. The CDR3 sequence: CASYQPQGNEQFF. CDR3 sequence (DNA): TGTGCCAGCTACCAGCCACAGGGCAATGAGCAGTTCTTC.

This sequence joins TRBV7-2 and TRBJ1-1, with D possibly matching TRBD1 (5 bases). The CDR3 totals 15 residues. Germline CDR1 SGHTA, CDR2 FQGNSA. Trimming cost V 5 bases and J 3 bases, with 16 bases left between them. CDR3 bases: TGTGCCAGCAGCCTGACATGGGGAGGGGACACTGAAGCTTTCTTT. This encodes CASSLTWGGDTEAFF.

The chain couples TRBV30 to TRBJ2-5; TRBD2 is a possible D gene (6 bases). CDR1 and CDR2 (germline): GTSNPN, SVGIG (reference sequence). The CDR3 has 14 residues. V shed 0 bases and J shed 5 bases, with 13 bases lying between them. The CDR3 DNA is TGTGCCTGGAGTGTACTGAGGGCGGGGGAGACCCAGTACTTC. Translating it yields CAWSVLRAGETQYF.

The V gene is TRBV12-3 or TRBV12-4, the J gene TRBJ1-1; D not resolved. V gave up 5 bases and J gave up 5 bases, with 6 bases separating them. CDR3 length: 11 amino acids. The CDR3 nucleotides are TGTGCCAGCAGTAGCCGGACTGAAGCTTTCTTT. It specifies CASSSRTEAFF.

V and J are TRBV19 and TRBJ1-5; 8 bases fit TRBD1. The V segment lost 4 bases and the J segment 2 bases; nucleotides outside the gene matches: 7. CDR1 and CDR2 (germline): LNHDA, SQIVND (reference sequence). The CDR3 runs to 16 residues. CDR3 nucleotide sequence: TGTGCCAGTAGTAGTGGACAGGGTTTGGGCAATCAGCCCCAGCATTTT. It is translated as CASSSGQGLGNQPQHF.

The CDR3 sequence: CASSLGQGASTDTQYF. The CDR3 DNA reads as TGTGCCAGCAGCTTGGGTCAGGGGGCCAGCACAGATACGCAGTATTTT. The chain couples TRBV5-6 to TRBJ2-3; TRBD1 matches at 8 bases. There are 16 residues in the CDR3. J gave up 0 bases and V 0 bases, and 3 bases lay outside the gene matches. Germline V lookup: CDR1 SGHDT, CDR2 YYEEEE.

The V and J genes are TRBV7-2 and TRBJ2-1; 9 bases map to TRBD1. V was clipped by 3 bases and J by 6 bases; unmatched bases: 6. The germline CDR1 and CDR2 sequences are SGHTA and FQGNSA. CDR3 length: 15 amino acids. This chain's CDR3 is CASSFLQGAFNEQFF. In nucleotides, the CDR3 is TGTGCCAGCAGCTTTTTACAGGGGGCTTTCAATGAGCAGTTCTTC.

This clone appeared once. The chain uses TRBV4-3 and TRBJ1-3, with 9 bases aligning to TRBD1. This CDR3 comprises 17 residues. Germline CDR1 reads LGHNA; CDR2 reads YSLEER. V gave up 4 bases and J gave up 1 base; unmatched junction bases: 8. The CDR3 nucleotides read TGCGCCAGCAGCCGTTGGACAGGGGAGGGTTCTGGAAACACCATATATTTT. Protein: CASSRWTGEGSGNTIYF.

The chain employs TRBV12-5 and TRBJ1-4; 8 bases are a match to TRBD1. V was clipped by 0 bases and J by 3 bases; unmatched bases: 3. The germline V gene has CDR1 LGHNT and CDR2 FRNRAP. This CDR3 contains 16 residues. The CDR3 coding sequence is TGTGCTAGTGGTTTGGTCAGGACAGGGCCTAATGAAAAACTGTTTTTT. This sequence encodes CASGLVRTGPNEKLFF.

The J gene is TRBJ2-5, the V gene TRBV15, with D possibly TRBD2 on 5 matching bases. V lost 0 bases, J lost 7 bases, and 9 bases lay in between. CDR1 is LNHNV and CDR2 is YYDKDF in the germline V gene (reference sequence). The CDR3 consists of 13 residues. This chain's CDR3 is CATSRDIEGTQYF. The DNA of the CDR3 is TGTGCCACCAGCAGAGATATAGAGGGGACCCAGTACTTC.

The chain's CDR3 is CASSLAAGVQFF. The CDR3 bases are TGCGCCAGCAGCTTGGCCGCCGGGGTGCAGTTCTTC. The genes are TRBV5-1 and TRBJ2-1; possible D gene TRBD2, 5 bases. Germline lookup yields CDR1 SGHRS and CDR2 YFSETQ. Trimming left V 0 bases short and J 12 bases short, with 10 bases between. The length of the CDR3 is 12 residues.

The chain uses TRBV5-5 and TRBJ1-2; 11 positions agree with TRBD1. CDR1 and CDR2 from the germline V gene are SGHKS and YYEKEE (reference sequence). The CDR3 length is 19 residues. J was trimmed by 4 bases and V by 0 bases; bases with no gene match: 14. The CDR3, as DNA: TGTGCCAGCAGCTTGGATCGGACAGGGGGCGCGAATCGTCCCTATGGCTACACCTTC. Protein: CASSLDRTGGANRPYGYTF. Combining the CDR3 with reference TRBV5-5 and TRBJ1-2 gives the whole variable domain DAGVTQSPTHLIKTRGQQVTLRCSPISGHKSVSWYQQVLGQGPQFIFQYYEKEERGRGNFPDRFSARQFPNYSSELNVNALLLGDSALYLCASSLDRTGGANRPYGYTFGSGTRLTVV.

The V and J genes are TRBV4-1 and TRBJ2-3; D perhaps matches TRBD2 (5 bases). V lost 0 bases and J lost 1, with 17 bases in between. The CDR3 length is 18 residues. Germline CDR1 is MGHRA and CDR2 is YSYEKL. This CDR3 is CASSQDSERWGRTDTQYF. The CDR3 coding sequence is TGCGCCAGCAGCCAAGATAGCGAGCGCTGGGGTCGCACAGATACGCAGTATTTT.

The chain couples TRBV11-2 to TRBJ2-1, with a weak D call TRBD1 (5 bases). CDR3 length: 13 amino acids. The V and J ends lost 5 bases and 1 base respectively, with 6 bases between them. Germline V CDR1 and CDR2: SGHAT, FQNNGV. In DNA form, the CDR3 reads TGTGCCAGCAGCCCAGGGTCCTACAATGAGCAGTTCTTC. This sequence encodes CASSPGSYNEQFF.

The V and J genes are TRBV24-1 and TRBJ2-2; 7 bases match TRBD2. Losses at the gene ends were 7 bases for V and 5 bases for J; bases not matched to a gene: 6. The CDR3 contains 14 residues. CDR1 is KGHDR and CDR2 is SFDVKD in the germline V gene. CDR3 region: CATSFSGRTGELFF. The CDR3 bases are TGTGCCACCAGCTTCTCCGGGAGGACCGGGGAGCTGTTTTTT.

This chain connects TRBV3-1 (or the pseudogene TRBV3-2) to TRBJ2-7; 9 nucleotides align to TRBD1. The CDR3 is made up of 13 amino acids. CDR1 and CDR2 (germline): LGHDT, YNNKEL (reference sequence). V shed 4 bases, J shed 7 bases, and the junction held 5 bases outside the gene matches. This chain's CDR3 is CASSLDRGGEQYF. For the CDR3, the DNA is TGTGCCAGCAGCCTGGACAGGGGTGGGGAGCAGTACTTC.

With respect to this clone: Other DNA sequences in this sample translate to the same CDR3. The V call is TRBV4-3, the J call TRBJ1-1; TRBD1 aligns across 8 bases. Germline CDR1 is LGHNA and CDR2 is YSLEER. V shed 3 bases, J shed 5 bases, and the junction held 5 bases outside the gene matches. The CDR3 contains 14 residues. For the CDR3, the DNA is TGCGCCAGCAGCCAGACTACAGGGGGGACTGAAGCTTTCTTT. Amino acid sequence: CASSQTTGGTEAFF.

This clone has a handful of counts. The chain has TRBV3-1 (or the pseudogene TRBV3-2) and TRBJ2-7; 8 nucleotides match TRBD1. CDR1 and CDR2 from the germline V gene are LGHDT and YNNKEL (reference sequence). After removal of 2 bases from V and 2 bases from J, the junction contained 5 bases not matched to a gene. The CDR3 totals 15 residues. The chain's CDR3 is CASSQTGTGAYEQYF. The CDR3 nucleotides read TGTGCCAGCAGCCAAACCGGGACAGGAGCCTACGAGCAGTACTTC.

CDR3 bases: TGTGCCAGCAGCCAGAAGGTCCACAGGGGGTTGTTACTTGGAAACACCATATATTTT. This codes for CASSQKVHRGLLLGNTIYF. The V call is TRBV3-1 (or the pseudogene TRBV3-2), the J call TRBJ1-3, with 8 positions matching TRBD1. V trimming: 3 bases; J trimming: 3 bases; junction bases outside the gene matches: 16. CDR3 length: 19 amino acids. Germline loops: CDR1 LGHDT, CDR2 YNNKEL (reference sequence).

The genes are TRBV5-1 and TRBJ2-7; possibly TRBD1 for D (6 bases). The ends were cut back, 2 bases at V and 7 bases at J, with 16 bases in the middle. This CDR3 contains 14 residues. Germline V gene sequence: CDR1 SGHRS, CDR2 YFSETQ. CDR3 loop: CASSLETGVGEQYF. CDR3 sequence (DNA): TGCGCCAGCAGCTTAGAGACAGGAGTGGGGGAGCAGTACTTC.

DNA for the CDR3: TGTGCCAGCAGCCCCCTGTCAGGGCCTAATTCACCCCTCCACTTT. Its translation is CASSPLSGPNSPLHF. This chain uses TRBV6-5 with TRBJ1-6, with a weak D call TRBD1 (5 bases). Trimming cost V 6 bases and J 6 bases, with 15 bases left between them. Germline CDR1 MNHEY, CDR2 SVGAGI. CDR3 length: 15 amino acids.

The genes are TRBV18 and TRBJ2-5; 8 positions match TRBD1. The V gene's germline CDR1 is KGHSH and CDR2 LQKENI. The ends lost 5 bases at V and 2 bases at J; junction bases unmatched: 7. This CDR3 has 15 amino acids. CDR3 loop: CASSSGQGLQETQYF. CDR3 sequence (DNA): TGTGCCAGCTCATCAGGACAGGGATTACAAGAGACCCAGTACTTC.

This clone was seen a few times. V is TRBV24-1 and J is TRBJ2-3; 7 nucleotides agree with TRBD1. In germline, CDR1 is KGHDR, CDR2 SFDVKD. The CDR3 is 16 amino acids. Trimming took 1 base from V and 2 from J; bases not matched to a gene: 5. CDR3 bases: TGTGCCACCAGTGATTTCACAGGGGCGATCACAGATACGCAGTATTTT. Its protein product is CATSDFTGAITDTQYF.

The rearrangement uses TRBV5-5 and TRBJ2-1; D may be TRBD2 (6 bases). CDR1 is SGHKS and CDR2 is YYEKEE in the germline V gene (reference sequence). V shed 1 base and J shed 5 bases, with 10 bases lying between them. The CDR3 is 14 residues long. The CDR3 is CASSLLIADNEQFF. The CDR3, as DNA: TGTGCCAGCAGCTTGTTGATAGCGGACAATGAGCAGTTCTTC.

Only one count was recorded for this clone. This chain links TRBV18 with TRBJ2-7; D call uncertain. Germline-derived CDR1 and CDR2 are KGHSH and LQKENI. Between the trimmed V and J ends, which lost 4 bases and 0 bases, there was a span of 13 bases. CDR3 length: 15 residues. The CDR3 coding sequence is TGTGCCAGCTCACGTGACGCGGCTAGCTCCTACGAGCAGTACTTC. The encoded protein is CASSRDAASSYEQYF.

The gene calls are TRBV5-1 and TRBJ1-1, with 7 bases identical to TRBD1. The V gene's germline CDR1 is SGHRS and CDR2 YFSETQ. Trimming cost V 2 bases and J 1 base; bases outside gene matches: 5. This CDR3 spans 15 amino acids. This CDR3 is CASSFTGTENTEAFF. CDR3 nucleotide sequence: TGCGCCAGCAGCTTCACCGGGACAGAGAACACTGAAGCTTTCTTT.